This passage covers 7 T cell receptor beta chains from one sample sequenced in a study of cytotoxic CD8 clonotypes in ibrutinib-treated CLL. Clones were sequenced by immunoSEQ multiplex PCR, and TCRdb holds only the in-frame ones, with some missing. The table shows 55,000 to 85,000 clones, with about nine tenths occurring only once. This specimen consisted of PBMCs, obtained after 12 months of ibrutinib treatment. The receptors were sampled from a human donor with chronic lymphocytic leukemia.

The V gene is TRBV19, the J gene TRBJ1-2; D gene ambiguous. Trimming removed 3 bases from V and 10 bases from J, with 15 bases in between. Germline CDR1 LNHDA, CDR2 SQIVND (reference sequence). This CDR3 region has 13 residues. For the CDR3, the DNA is TGTGCCAGTAGTATGAGCAGTTATAGTGACTACACCTTC. Its translation: CASSMSSYSDYTF. Supplemented by reference TRBV19 and TRBJ1-2, the full variable domain reads DGGITQSPKYLFRKEGQNVTLSCEQNLNHDAMYWYRQDPGQGLRLIYYSQIVNDFQKGDIAEGYSVSREKKESFPLTVTSAQKNPTAFYLCASSMSSYSDYTFGSGTRLTVV.

The V gene is TRBV6-5, the J gene TRBJ1-1; D perhaps matches TRBD1 (5 bases). The CDR3 spans 14 residues. From germline, CDR1 is MNHEY and CDR2 SVGAGI. V was shortened by 3 bases and J by 3 bases, with 11 bases between the two germline ends. CDR3 protein: CASSYVPRDTEAFF. CDR3 nucleotides: TGTGCCAGCAGTTATGTTCCCAGGGACACTGAAGCTTTCTTT.

The V and J genes are TRBV7-2 and TRBJ2-7; TRBD2 might be the D (6 bases). Trimming left V 2 bases short and J 2 bases short, with 13 bases between. Germline assignment: CDR1 SGHTA and CDR2 FQGNSA. The CDR3 contains 15 residues. CDR3 loop: CASSLKGSGAYEQYF. CDR3 coding DNA: TGTGCCAGCAGCTTAAAGGGGTCGGGGGCCTACGAGCAGTACTTC.

Here the CDR3 reads CASSGIRDSQETQYF. For the CDR3, the DNA is TGTGCCAGCAGTGGCATCCGGGACAGCCAAGAGACCCAGTACTTC. The V gene is TRBV6-1, the J gene TRBJ2-5; 7 bases agree with TRBD1. Germline-derived CDR1 and CDR2 are MNHNS and SASEGT. V was clipped by 4 bases and J by 1 base; unmatched bases: 6. The CDR3 is 15 amino acids.

V gene TRBV5-5 combines with J gene TRBJ1-2, with a tentative D call TRBD1 (5 bases). V lost 0 bases and J 0 bases, leaving 12 bases between the germline ends. CDR3 length: 16 residues. CDR1 SGHKS and CDR2 YYEKEE come from the germline V gene (reference sequence). DNA for the CDR3: TGTGCCAGCAGCTTGGCCGATAGACAGTCTAACTATGGCTACACCTTC. Translated, it gives CASSLADRQSNYGYTF.

The chain uses TRBV15 and TRBJ2-7, with D possibly matching TRBD1 (6 bases). The germline V and J ends were trimmed by 5 bases and 3 bases, with 11 bases remaining between them. This CDR3 has 13 residues. Germline assignment: CDR1 LNHNV and CDR2 YYDKDF (reference sequence). CDR3 in amino acids: CATSFQGNYEQYF. The CDR3 coding sequence is TGTGCCACCAGCTTCCAGGGGAACTACGAGCAGTACTTC.

The CDR3 region is CASSSVSLAKNIQYF. Written as DNA, the CDR3 is TGTGCCAGCAGCTCCGTCTCATTAGCCAAAAACATTCAGTACTTC. The chain has TRBV28 and TRBJ2-4; D not resolved. Trimming stripped 6 bases from V and 0 bases from J, with 12 bases between. Germline CDR1 reads MDHEN; CDR2 reads SYDVKM. CDR3 length: 15 residues.